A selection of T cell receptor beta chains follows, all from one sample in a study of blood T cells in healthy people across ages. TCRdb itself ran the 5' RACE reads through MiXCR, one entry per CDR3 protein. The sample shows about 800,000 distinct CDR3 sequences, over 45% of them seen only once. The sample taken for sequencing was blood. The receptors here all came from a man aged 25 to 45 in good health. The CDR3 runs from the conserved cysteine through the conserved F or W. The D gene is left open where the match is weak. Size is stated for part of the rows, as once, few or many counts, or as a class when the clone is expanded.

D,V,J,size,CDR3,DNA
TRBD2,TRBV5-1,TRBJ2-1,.,CTSSLASSGSTYNEQFF,TGCACCAGCAGCTTGGCCTCAAGCGGGAGTACCTACAATGAGCAGTTCTTC
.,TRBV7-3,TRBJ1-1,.,CASSHDSYTEAFF,TGTGCCAGCAGCCATGACAGCTACACTGAAGCTTTCTTT
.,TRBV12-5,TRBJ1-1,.,CASGSDSWNTEAFF,TGTGCTAGTGGTTCGGACAGCTGGAACACTGAAGCTTTCTTT
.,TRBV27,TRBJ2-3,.,CASSFTYADTQYF,TGTGCCAGCAGTTTTACGTATGCGGATACGCAGTATTTT
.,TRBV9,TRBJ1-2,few,CASSGRPGPKVNYGYTF,TGTGCCAGCAGCGGACGTCCGGGACCCAAAGTTAACTATGGCTACACCTTC
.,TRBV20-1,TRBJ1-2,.,CSAREWGTGGFTF,TGCAGTGCTAGAGAGTGGGGGACCGGTGGGTTCACCTTC
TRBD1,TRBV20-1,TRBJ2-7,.,CSAPTGISYEQYF,TGCAGTGCACCGACAGGGATATCCTACGAGCAGTACTTC
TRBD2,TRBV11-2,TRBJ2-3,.,CASSFSGSRADTQYF,TGTGCCAGCAGTTTTAGCGGGAGCCGCGCAGATACGCAGTATTTT
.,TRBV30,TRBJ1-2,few,CAWSVGAPYGYTF,TGTGCCTGGAGTGTAGGGGCCCCCTATGGCTACACCTTC
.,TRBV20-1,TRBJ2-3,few,CSAYRASTDTQYF,TGCAGTGCTTACCGCGCGAGCACAGATACGCAGTATTTT
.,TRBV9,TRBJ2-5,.,CASSPGSTSYDWEQYF,TGTGCCAGCAGCCCCGGTAGCACCTCTTATGACTGGGAGCAGTACTTC
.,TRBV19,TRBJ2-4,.,CASREAGLAKNIQYF,TGTGCCAGTAGGGAGGCGGGCCTGGCCAAAAACATTCAGTACTTC
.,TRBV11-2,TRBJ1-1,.,CASSLGGGDTEAFF,TGTGCCAGCAGCTTAGGCGGTGGGGACACTGAAGCTTTCTTT
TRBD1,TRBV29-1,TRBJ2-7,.,CSAEGYRGRSYEQYF,TGCAGCGCTGAGGGGTACAGGGGACGCTCCTACGAGCAGTACTTC
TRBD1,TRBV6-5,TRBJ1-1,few,CASSYTAGGTEAFF,TGTGCCAGCAGTTACACGGCAGGGGGCACTGAAGCTTTCTTT
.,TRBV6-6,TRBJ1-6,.,CASRPPDPNNSPLHF,TGTGCCAGCCGTCCCCCGGACCCTAATAATTCACCCCTCCACTTT
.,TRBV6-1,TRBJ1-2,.,CASRGPWALGYTF,TGTGCCAGCAGGGGCCCGTGGGCGCTTGGCTACACCTTC
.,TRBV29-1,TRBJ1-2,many,CSAPQANYGYTF,TGCAGCGCTCCACAGGCAAACTATGGCTACACCTTC
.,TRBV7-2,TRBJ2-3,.,CASNNREPHTQYF,TGTGCCAGCAACAACAGAGAACCTCATACGCAGTATTTT